The 3 T cell receptor beta chains in this list originate from one sample, sequenced in a study of neurological immune-mediated disorders. MiXCR was run by TCRdb on the 5' RACE reads, yielding one entry per CDR3 protein. The data contain tens of thousands of distinct CDR3 sequences, roughly 3.2% of them seen just once; the ten biggest clones take up 3% to 4%. The sample was PBMCs. The receptors come from a middle-aged man with multiple sclerosis.

This clonotype has at least ten counts. The chain couples TRBV5-1 to TRBJ2-7; either TRBD1 or TRBD2 may supply D (7 bases each). The CDR3 covers 15 residues. The V end lost 4 bases, the J end lost 2 bases, and 16 bases lay between the germline ends. The germline CDR1 and CDR2 sequences are SGHRS and YFSETQ. The CDR3: CASSAGDSGTYEQYF. Written as DNA, the CDR3 is TGCGCCAGCAGCGCGGGGGACAGTGGTACCTACGAGCAGTACTTC. The variable domain in full, with the rest retrieved from reference TRBV5-1 and TRBJ2-7, is KAGVTQTPRYLIKTRGQQVTLSCSPISGHRSVSWYQQTPGQGLQFLFEYFSETQRNKGNFPGRFSGRQFSNSRSEMNVSTLELGDSALYLCASSAGDSGTYEQYFGPGTRLTVT.

This clonotype was counted at least ten times. This chain links TRBV28 with TRBJ2-1, with no clear D. Germline CDR1 is MDHEN and CDR2 is SYDVKM. The CDR3 sequence is 12 residues long. Trimming took 10 bases from V and 3 from J, leaving 10 bases between them. CDR3 nucleotide sequence: TGTGCCACTGGCCGGCTCTACAATGAGCAGTTCTTC. It specifies CATGRLYNEQFF.

This clonotype was recorded many times. This chain connects TRBV27 to TRBJ2-5; possibly TRBD1 for D (5 bases). The length of the CDR3 is 14 residues. The V and J ends lost 4 bases and 2 bases respectively, with 11 bases between them. Germline values: CDR1 MNHEY, CDR2 SMNVEV (reference sequence). In DNA form, the CDR3 reads TGTGCCAGCAGTTGGGGCCTTGGGCAAGAGACCCAGTACTTC. The encoded protein is CASSWGLGQETQYF.